Listed below are T cell receptor beta chains from one sample, sequenced in a study of cytomegalovirus exposure and HLA in healthy donors. Method: immunoSEQ multiplex PCR; TCRdb's copy keeps in-frame clones and lacks some. The sample includes around 210,000 clones. The specimen sequenced was PBMCs. These receptors came from a girl aged 2 to 10 in good health and CMV-seropositive. Both conserved end residues are part of each CDR3. Fields, in order: D gene, V gene, J gene, CDR3 DNA, CDR3 protein. A D gene is named only where the DNA matches it firmly.

>NA|TRBV6-1|TRBJ2-7
TGTGCCAGCAGTGGGCTTCCGGAGGGTTCCTACGAGCAGTACTTC
CASSGLPEGSYEQYF
>NA|TRBV28|TRBJ1-4
TGTGCCAGCAGTATATACAGGGCAACTAATGAAAAACTGTTTTTT
CASSIYRATNEKLFF
>TRBD2|TRBV10-2|TRBJ2-7
TGCGCCAGCAGTGAAGATACTAGCGTATACGAGCAGTACTTC
CASSEDTSVYEQYF
>TRBD2|TRBV5-4|TRBJ2-7
TGTGCCAGCAGCTTGGACCCCGTAGCGGGAGCTTTGGACGAGCAGTACTTC
CASSLDPVAGALDEQYF
>NA|TRBV6-1|TRBJ1-5
TGTGCCAGCAGTGAAAGAGCAGGGCCTGGGGTGCTTAATCAGCCCCAGCATTTT
CASSERAGPGVLNQPQHF
>NA|TRBV10-3|TRBJ2-5
TGTGCCATCAGTGAGATGGCTTTTTGGTACTTC
CAISEMAFWYF
>NA|TRBV29-1|TRBJ2-7
TGCAGCGTTTCCGGGGGAACCTACGAGCAGTACTTC
CSVSGGTYEQYF
>NA|TRBV27|TRBJ2-1
TGTGCCAGTCAGAAAGCTGGACAAACTACCTACAATGAGCAGTTCTTC
CASQKAGQTTYNEQFF
>TRBD1|TRBV28|TRBJ2-3
TGTGCCAGCACAGGGGGCTATCGAGATACGCAGTATTTT
CASTGGYRDTQYF
>NA|TRBV13|TRBJ2-3
TGTGCCAGCAGCTTAGGTCTAACTAGCTTGTCGAGCACAGATACGCAGTATTTT
CASSLGLTSLSSTDTQYF
>TRBD1|TRBV27|TRBJ1-2
TGTGCCAGCAGGTCCTATAGGGACAGGGCCCGCTACACCTTC
CASRSYRDRARYTF
>NA|TRBV6-1|TRBJ2-7
TGTGCCAGCAACGGGGGGCCCTACGAGCAGTACTTC
CASNGGPYEQYF
>NA|TRBV28|TRBJ1-5
TGTGCCAGCAGTTTCTGGGGGCGGGGGGACAATCAGCCCCAGCATTTT
CASSFWGRGDNQPQHF
>TRBD2|TRBV5-4|TRBJ2-2
TGTGCCAGCAGCTGGACTAGCGGGAGGACAACCGGGGAGCTGTTTTTT
CASSWTSGRTTGELFF
>NA|TRBV29-1|TRBJ2-3
TGCAGCGTTGAACTTGACAACGTAGATACGCAGTATTTT
CSVELDNVDTQYF
>TRBD1|TRBV6-5|TRBJ2-1
TGTGCCAGCTGCCGGGACAGGGGTCACAATGAGCAGTTCTTC
CASCRDRGHNEQFF
>NA|TRBV29-1|TRBJ1-1
TGCAGCGGGGGACACCAGAACACTGAAGCTTTCTTT
CSGGHQNTEAFF
>NA|TRBV28|TRBJ1-2
TGTGCCAGCAGTTCACCCCGTTCGGGGGGGGTCGGCTACACCTTC
CASSSPRSGGVGYTF
>TRBD2|TRBV19|TRBJ2-3
TGTGCCAGTAGCCAATGGACTAGCGGCACAGATACGCAGTATTTT
CASSQWTSGTDTQYF
>TRBD1|TRBV28|TRBJ2-6
TGTGCCAGCAGTTTCCGGGACAGGGGGCTAGGGAACGTCCTGACTTTC
CASSFRDRGLGNVLTF
>TRBD2|TRBV29-1|TRBJ2-1
TGCAGCGGAATCCAGCGGGAGGTCAATGAGCAGTTCTTC
CSGIQREVNEQFF
>TRBD1|TRBV11-2|TRBJ1-2
TGTGCCAGCAGCACTCGGACAGGGGGCGAACCTAACTATGGCTACACCTTC
CASSTRTGGEPNYGYTF
>TRBD1|TRBV30|TRBJ1-1
TGTGCCTGGGACAGGGGGTCCTACATGAACACTGAAGCTTTCTTT
CAWDRGSYMNTEAFF
>NA|TRBV4-1|TRBJ2-1
TGCGCCAGCAGCCCTCCGGGACTTCCTTTGGTGGGTGAGCAGTTCTTC
CASSPPGLPLVGEQFF
>NA|TRBV19|TRBJ1-1
TGTGCCAGTAGTATTGCAGTGAACACTGAAGCTTTCTTT
CASSIAVNTEAFF
>TRBD1|TRBV7-2|TRBJ1-1
TGTGCCAGCAGCGAGGACAGGGGGCGTTGGACTGAAGCTTTCTTT
CASSEDRGRWTEAFF
>TRBD2|TRBV5-1|TRBJ2-3
TGCGCCAGCAGCTTGACCGTAGCGGGAGGGCCGATCTTCCCAGATACGCAGTATTTT
CASSLTVAGGPIFPDTQYF
>TRBD1|TRBV11-2|TRBJ2-4
TGTGCCAGCAGCTCACACAGGGGGTCCATGAGGGAGAGCATTCAGTACTTC
CASSSHRGSMRESIQYF
>TRBD1|TRBV10-3|TRBJ2-5
TGTGCCATCAGTGAAATTCCAGGGGGTCAAGAGACCCAGTACTTC
CAISEIPGGQETQYF
>TRBD2|TRBV5-1|TRBJ2-2
TGCGCCAGCAGGCCGACTAGCGGGTCGAACACCGGGGAGCTGTTTTTT
CASRPTSGSNTGELFF
>TRBD1|TRBV10-3|TRBJ1-1
TGTGCCATCAGGTTGTCAGGGGGTAACACTGAAGCTTTCTTT
CAIRLSGGNTEAFF
>TRBD2|TRBV4-1|TRBJ2-1
TGCGCCAGCAGCCAAGAACGACTAGCGGTTTACAATGAGCAGTTCTTC
CASSQERLAVYNEQFF
>NA|TRBV7-2|TRBJ2-7
TGTGCCAGCAGCTTAGTGGCGGAGAAGTACGAGCAGTACTTC
CASSLVAEKYEQYF
>TRBD1|TRBV6-1|TRBJ2-1
TGTGCCAGCGGGGACAGGGCCCACAATGAGCAGTTCTTC
CASGDRAHNEQFF
>NA|TRBV7-7|TRBJ2-1
TGTGCCAGCAGCTTAGGCCTAGACTATTACAATGAGCAGTTCTTC
CASSLGLDYYNEQFF
>NA|TRBV18|TRBJ2-1
TGTGCCAGCTCACCCGACAGGTCCAGTGGTGAGCAGTTCTTC
CASSPDRSSGEQFF
>NA|TRBV7-9|TRBJ1-3
TGTGCCAGCAGCCACGGACGGGGGAGCTCTGGAAACACCATATATTTT
CASSHGRGSSGNTIYF
>TRBD1|TRBV27|TRBJ2-5
TGTGCCAGCAGCAGGGGGCAGGAGACCCAGTACTTC
CASSRGQETQYF
>NA|TRBV7-9|TRBJ2-7
TGTGCCAGCAGCTTGGGACTTCCGAGCTCCTACGAGCAGTACTTC
CASSLGLPSSYEQYF
>NA|TRBV10-1|TRBJ2-1
TGCGCCAGCAGTGTCGGGTTGAGGAATGAGCAGTTCTTC
CASSVGLRNEQFF
>NA|TRBV15|TRBJ2-4
TGTGCCACCAGACAACAGCCTAGGGAGGCCAAAAACATTCAGTACTTC
CATRQQPREAKNIQYF
>TRBD2|TRBV5-1|TRBJ2-7
TGCGCCAGCAGCTTCCCGGCGGGAGAGGAGTCCTACGAGCAGTACTTC
CASSFPAGEESYEQYF
>NA|TRBV13|TRBJ1-4
TGTGCCAGCAGCTTAGGGACAGCTATCAGTGAAAAACTGTTTTTT
CASSLGTAISEKLFF
>NA|TRBV2|TRBJ2-7
TGTGCCAGCATGCAGTACGAGCAGTACTTC
CASMQYEQYF
>NA|TRBV5-4|TRBJ2-7
TGTGCCAGCAGCTTGTCAGGGGTCCACTACGAGCAGTACTTC
CASSLSGVHYEQYF
>NA|TRBV27|TRBJ1-4
TGTGCCAGCAGTTTATTTCAGGGATTAGGAGTAGAAAAACTGTTTTTT
CASSLFQGLGVEKLFF
>TRBD1|TRBV5-5|TRBJ1-3
TGTGCCAGCAGCTTGGCACAGGGGGCAAACACCATATATTTT
CASSLAQGANTIYF
>TRBD1|TRBV28|TRBJ1-1
TGTGCCAGCAGTCCTGGGGACAGGGATTACACTGAAGCTTTCTTT
CASSPGDRDYTEAFF
>TRBD1|TRBV29-1|TRBJ2-3
TGCAGCGTTGTTGGCAGGGGGACCACAGATACGCAGTATTTT
CSVVGRGTTDTQYF
>TRBD1|TRBV7-8|TRBJ1-2
TGTGCCAGCAGCTTAGATCCCTTAGGGGGCCTCTATGGCTACACCTTC
CASSLDPLGGLYGYTF
>NA|TRBV19|TRBJ1-2
TGTGCCAGTAGTACTCTTAACTATGGCTACACCTTC
CASSTLNYGYTF